These 21 T cell receptor beta chains share one sample of origin, sequenced in a study of CD8 T cells in Susac syndrome (dated by TCRdb to about 2019). The library was made by the immunoSEQ multiplex PCR assay. RNA was extracted with the RNeasy kit and about 0.5 to 1 ug was reverse transcribed using random hexamers. In-frame beta chains were kept once TCRdb had trimmed the public reads at Q25 with fastp and called clones with MiXCR. Merged by CDR3 protein, the rows form single entries marked with the most common genes and DNA. The sample contains about 110,000 distinct CDR3 sequences, 96% of them found a single time. The top ten clonotypes cover roughly 0.096% of the sample. Sequenced sample: CD4+ T cells from PBMCs. All receptors come from a human donor in good health.

This sequence joins TRBV24-1 and TRBJ2-5; TRBD1 might be the D (7 bases). Per the germline V gene, CDR1 is KGHDR and CDR2 is SFDVKD. Trimming left V 4 bases short and J 5 bases short, with 13 bases between. This CDR3 is built from 14 residues. CDR3 nucleotide sequence: TGTGCCACCAGTGAATCGACAGGGAGGGAGACCCAGTACTTC. Translated: CATSESTGRETQYF.

The V gene is TRBV5-1, the J gene TRBJ1-1, with no clear D. Germline values: CDR1 SGHRS, CDR2 YFSETQ. V was clipped by 0 bases and J by 1 base, with 7 bases between them. The CDR3 consists of 14 residues. The CDR3 is CASSLGRTNTEAFF. The CDR3, as DNA: TGCGCCAGCAGCTTGGGACGGACGAACACTGAAGCTTTCTTT.

The V and J genes are TRBV2 and TRBJ2-3, with D possibly being TRBD1 or TRBD2 (6 bases each). Trimming stripped 1 base from V and 11 bases from J, with 25 bases between. The CDR3 is 17 amino acids. Per germline, CDR1 SNHLY and CDR2 FYNNEI. CDR3 amino acids: CASSEGGAGALRWGQYF. CDR3 DNA sequence: TGTGCCAGCAGTGAAGGGGGGGCGGGTGCCCTCCGGTGGGGGCAGTATTTT.

The CDR3 is CASWPSGTGELFF. The CDR3 DNA reads TGTGCCAGCTGGCCCTCGGGCACCGGGGAGCTGTTTTTT. The chain employs TRBV28 and TRBJ2-2; D is uncertain. Per the germline V gene, CDR1 is MDHEN and CDR2 is SYDVKM. The CDR3 loop spans 13 amino acids. V was clipped by 8 bases and J by 4 bases, with 11 bases between them.

J is TRBJ2-1 and V is TRBV6-6; a weak D match, TRBD2 (5 bases). The V end lost 6 bases, the J end lost 9 bases, and 15 bases lay between the germline ends. This CDR3 contains 13 residues. In germline, CDR1 is MNHNY, CDR2 SVGAGI (reference sequence). The CDR3, as DNA: TGTGCCAGCAGCTCAAATAGCGTAGTTGAGCAGTTCTTC. Translating it yields CASSSNSVVEQFF.

The chain uses TRBV12-3 or TRBV12-4 and TRBJ2-4, with a possible D match to TRBD2 (5 bases). The CDR3 is 13 residues long. The ends were cut back, 5 bases at V and 7 bases at J, with 12 bases in the middle. CDR3 sequence: CASSHRGGNIQYF. CDR3 bases: TGTGCCAGCAGTCACCGAGGCGGGAACATTCAGTACTTC.

The chain links TRBV6-5 to TRBJ2-1, with D hard to call. Germline CDR1 is MNHEY and CDR2 is SVGAGI. The CDR3 contains 13 residues. The V gene lost 5 bases and the J gene lost 4 bases, with 9 bases spanning the gap. CDR3 DNA sequence: TGTGCCAGCAGTCGCACAGTATACAATGAGCAGTTCTTC. It yields the protein CASSRTVYNEQFF.

V is TRBV3-1 and J is TRBJ1-2, with TRBD1 identical over 11 bases. The V and J ends lost 5 bases and 4 bases, in that order; junction bases with no gene match: 3. The CDR3 is 14 residues long. Germline assignment: CDR1 LGHDT and CDR2 YNNKEL (reference sequence). CDR3 residues: CASSFGTGGYGYTF. The CDR3 region has the DNA TGTGCCAGCAGCTTCGGGACAGGGGGCTATGGCTACACCTTC. The complete variable domain, with remaining parts taken from reference TRBV3-1 and TRBJ1-2, reads DTAVSQTPKYLVTQMGNDKSIKCEQNLGHDTMYWYKQDSKKFLKIMFSYNNKELIINETVPNRFSPKSPDKAHLNLHINSLELGDSAVYFCASSFGTGGYGYTFGSGTRLTVV.

V and J are TRBV19 and TRBJ1-6; the D gene is possibly TRBD1 (5 bases). Germline assignment: CDR1 LNHDA and CDR2 SQIVND (reference sequence). There are 17 residues in the CDR3. V was clipped by 4 bases and J by 0 bases, with 13 bases between them. The CDR3 loop is CASSTGQMSSYNSPLHF. DNA for the CDR3: TGTGCCAGTAGTACCGGACAAATGAGCTCCTATAATTCACCCCTCCACTTT.

The chain carries TRBV28 and TRBJ1-2; D uncertain. The V end lost 5 bases, the J end lost 4 bases, and 14 bases lay between the germline ends. Germline CDR1 reads MDHEN; CDR2 reads SYDVKM. The CDR3 is 14 amino acids. The CDR3, as DNA: TGTGCCAGCAGTCTCCTTCGCCTCCCCTATGGCTACACCTTC. Amino acid sequence: CASSLLRLPYGYTF.

The rearrangement joins TRBV3-1 to TRBJ2-3; D unclear. The CDR3 runs 13 residues. V lost 1 base and J 5 bases, leaving 7 bases between the germline ends. Germline lookup yields CDR1 LGHDT and CDR2 YNNKEL (reference sequence). The chain's CDR3 is CASSQVSGDTQYF. The CDR3 DNA reads TGTGCCAGCAGCCAAGTGTCGGGAGATACGCAGTATTTT.

The chain joins TRBV20-1 to TRBJ2-5, with TRBD2 matching over 10 bases. With 5 bases clipped from V and 5 bases from J, the junction kept 17 bases outside the gene matches. CDR3 length: 17 residues. Germline V gene data show CDR1 as DFQATT and CDR2 as SNEGSKA (reference sequence). CDR3 bases: TGCAGTGCTCCCAGTCCCGGGACTAGCGTCCTTGGGGAGACCCAGTACTTC. It translates to CSAPSPGTSVLGETQYF.

The chain combines TRBV10-3 with TRBJ1-2; no firm D call. V lost 0 bases and J lost 6, with 5 bases in between. The CDR3 covers 12 residues. Germline CDR1 is ENHRY and CDR2 is SYGVKD. The DNA for the CDR3 is TGTGCCATCAGTGAGTCTGGGGATGGCTACACCTTC. This encodes CAISESGDGYTF.

The V gene is TRBV5-4, the J gene TRBJ1-2, with TRBD1 as a possible D gene (5 bases). The CDR3 covers 15 residues. Germline V gene lookup returns CDR1 SGHNT and CDR2 YYREEE (reference sequence). Trimming stripped 4 bases from V and 12 bases from J, with 25 bases between. CDR3 sequence: CASSTTSGASYLDTF. The CDR3, as DNA: TGTGCCAGCAGCACAACCTCCGGGGCATCCTACCTCGACACCTTC.

V gene TRBV25-1 combines with J gene TRBJ2-7; D is possibly TRBD2 (7 bases). The V end lost 4 bases, the J end lost 1 base, and 11 bases lay between the germline ends. In germline, CDR1 is MGHDK, CDR2 SYGVNS. This CDR3 has 14 residues. In DNA, the CDR3 is TGTGCCAGCAGTGCCAGGGGAGGGTCCTACGAGCAGTACTTC. It yields the protein CASSARGGSYEQYF.

V gene TRBV19 combines with J gene TRBJ2-7; 9 bases are a match to TRBD1. The V and J ends lost 5 bases and 5 bases, in that order; junction bases with no gene match: 7. The CDR3 loop spans 14 amino acids. Germline V gene lookup returns CDR1 LNHDA and CDR2 SQIVND (reference sequence). The CDR3 DNA reads TGTGCCAGTAGTCCGGAGGACAGGGGCCACGAGCAGTACTTC. It encodes CASSPEDRGHEQYF.

The rearrangement uses TRBV20-1 and TRBJ1-3, with a possible D match to TRBD1 (5 bases). Germline CDR1 and CDR2: DFQATT and SNEGSKA (reference sequence). The germline V and J ends were trimmed by 3 bases and 2 bases, with 8 bases remaining between them. This CDR3 region has 13 residues. CDR3 region: CSARDNAGNTIYF. As DNA, the CDR3 is TGCAGTGCTAGGGACAACGCTGGAAACACCATATATTTT.

In its sample, this clonotype was seen once. CDR3 region: CASSPANSGANVLTF. DNA of the CDR3: TGTGCCAGCTCACCCGCCAACTCTGGGGCCAACGTCCTGACTTTC. The chain links TRBV18 to TRBJ2-6, with no clear D. The germline V gene encodes CDR1 KGHSH and CDR2 LQKENI. The CDR3 spans 15 residues. The ends were cut back, 3 bases at V and 0 bases at J, with 6 bases in the middle.

This clonotype has just one count. The chain uses TRBV4-2 and TRBJ2-4; the D gene is possibly TRBD2 (6 bases). Germline values: CDR1 LGHNA, CDR2 YNFKEQ. This CDR3 is 13 amino acids long. V was cut by 1 base and J by 9 bases, with 10 bases left in between. CDR3 in amino acids: CASSQAGAGIQYF. The CDR3 DNA sequence: TGTGCCAGCAGCCAAGCGGGAGCGGGCATTCAGTACTTC.

J is TRBJ1-2 and V is TRBV6-5; tentatively, D is TRBD1 (6 bases). V shed 6 bases and J shed 5 bases, with 19 bases lying between them. Germline V lookup: CDR1 MNHEY, CDR2 SVGAGI. This CDR3 has 15 amino acids. The CDR3 protein is CASSSPGQTLYGYTF. The CDR3 DNA reads TGTGCCAGCAGCTCCCCGGGACAAACCCTGTATGGCTACACCTTC.

This chain joins TRBV29-1 and TRBJ2-5, with D possibly TRBD2 on 5 matching bases. V shed 0 bases and J shed 4 bases, with 9 bases lying between them. The CDR3 extends over 13 amino acids. Germline V gene data show CDR1 as SQVTM and CDR2 as ANQGSEA. CDR3 sequence (DNA): TGCAGCGTTGAAGATCGAGGGCGAGAGACCCAGTACTTC. Its protein is CSVEDRGRETQYF.